This T cell receptor (beta chain) was observed in a study of blood T cell repertoires in COVID-19. Data came from immunoSEQ multiplex PCR; TCRdb stores just in-frame clones and leaves some out. Among 180,000 or so clones listed, 82% were seen once. This clone has a single count. The CDR3 totals 15 residues. Trimming stripped 3 bases from V and 2 bases from J, with 17 bases between. The V gene's germline CDR1 is GTSNPN and CDR2 SVGIG (reference sequence). Sequenced: PBMCs or T cells enriched from blood (not recorded which). This TCR came from a man aged 45-65 years who had recovered from COVID-19. The chain employs TRBV30 and TRBJ2-7, with D perhaps matching TRBD1 (7 bases). The CDR3 here is CAWSGGLQGAYEQYF. The DNA for the CDR3 is TGTGCCTGGAGCGGGGGTTTGCAGGGGGCCTACGAGCAGTACTTC.